This entry describes one T cell receptor (beta chain). These data come from a study of blood T cell repertoires in COVID-19. For the study at large: The origin of the acute and convalescent COVID-19 samples was the United States, Italy and Spain. PBMCs, B-cell-depleted T cells, or T cells provided the cDNA or gDNA that made up the material.

In the authors' workflow: Counts of nucleated cells, estimated from reference gene primer amplification, were obtained. Libraries were prepared by immunoSEQ multiplex PCR; TCRdb keeps only in-frame clonotypes and omits some of them. V and J calls and clone size follow that table, whereas D and trimming were derived from the DNA. Here the sample spans under 200,000 clones, 87% being singletons. CDR3 size: 15 residues. Germline V CDR1 and CDR2: MGHRA, YSYEKL. The germline V and J ends were trimmed by 0 bases and 1 base, with 7 bases remaining between them. The source material was peripheral blood. This receptor was taken from a man aged 55 to 70 with active or convalescent COVID-19. The chain uses TRBV4-1 and TRBJ2-1, with D possibly matching TRBD1 (5 bases). Here the CDR3 reads CASSQEGVSYNEQFF. CDR3 DNA: TGCGCCAGCAGCCAAGAAGGGGTGTCCTACAATGAGCAGTTCTTC.